A selection of T cell receptor beta chains follows, all from one sample in a study of T cell responses to AZD1222 COVID-19 vaccine. Using immunoSEQ multiplex PCR, the repertoire was profiled, and TCRdb retains in-frame clones only, with some absent. This sample has over 60,000 clones, with around 90% found just once. Here the sequenced sample was peripheral blood, taken on day 0 of AZD1222 vaccination. The origin of the receptors is an adult in good health. Both conserved end residues are part of each CDR3. The D gene is left open where the match is weak. Clone size appears in some rows only: once, few, many, or a class for an expanded clone.

d_gene	v_gene	j_gene	abundance	CDR3aa	CDR3nt
.	TRBV7-2	TRBJ1-2	.	CASSLEGFYGYTF	TGTGCCAGCAGCTTAGAAGGGTTCTATGGCTACACCTTC
.	TRBV6-4	TRBJ1-1	.	CASSDNRNTEAFF	TGTGCCAGCAGTGATAACAGGAACACTGAAGCTTTCTTT
TRBD2	TRBV6-5	TRBJ2-1	.	CASTVSGGAGNEQFF	TGTGCCAGCACCGTTAGCGGGGGGGCCGGGAATGAGCAGTTCTTC
TRBD2	TRBV2	TRBJ2-5	.	CASSPAGAVQETQYF	TGTGCCAGCAGCCCAGCGGGGGCTGTACAAGAGACCCAGTACTTC
TRBD2	TRBV7-2	TRBJ2-3	.	CASSPRAGVGTDTQYF	TGTGCCAGCAGCCCACGAGCGGGGGTTGGCACAGATACGCAGTATTTT
TRBD2	TRBV6-4	TRBJ2-1	.	CASKPSGGHNEQFF	TGTGCCAGCAAGCCCAGCGGGGGGCACAATGAGCAGTTCTTC
.	TRBV2	TRBJ2-7	.	CASSTSASEQYF	TGTGCCAGCAGCACCTCGGCCTCCGAGCAGTACTTC
.	TRBV6-2/TRBV6-3	TRBJ2-6	.	CASSRPGAGANVLTF	TGTGCCAGCAGCCGTCCTGGGGCCGGGGCCAACGTCCTGACTTTC
TRBD1	TRBV6-5	TRBJ2-1	.	CASRSAGGRGNEQFF	TGTGCCAGCAGGTCTGCAGGGGGCCGGGGCAATGAGCAGTTCTTC
.	TRBV3-1/TRBV3-2	TRBJ1-2	.	CASSQLGVNYGYTF	TGTGCCAGCAGCCAATTGGGTGTCAACTATGGCTACACCTTC
.	TRBV5-4	TRBJ2-2	few	CASSLQGMGTGELFF	TGTGCCAGCAGCTTGCAGGGGATGGGAACCGGGGAGCTGTTTTTT
.	TRBV5-1	TRBJ2-2	.	CASSLGLVATGELFF	TGCGCCAGCAGCTTGGGACTAGTTGCGACCGGGGAGCTGTTTTTT
.	TRBV19	TRBJ1-2	.	CASDGPYSYGYTF	TGTGCCAGTGACGGGCCGTACTCCTATGGCTACACCTTC
TRBD1	TRBV9	TRBJ2-6	.	CASSVVPGQGAGANVLTF	TGTGCCAGCAGCGTAGTTCCGGGACAGGGCGCTGGGGCCAACGTCCTGACTTTC
TRBD2	TRBV9	TRBJ2-7	.	CASSVASGGDEQYF	TGTGCCAGCAGCGTAGCTAGCGGGGGAGACGAGCAGTACTTC
TRBD1	TRBV4-2	TRBJ1-4	.	CASSQEGGTGEKLFF	TGTGCCAGCAGCCAAGAGGGGGGGACAGGGGAAAAACTGTTTTTT
.	TRBV18	TRBJ2-3	.	CASSLQLTDTQYF	TGTGCCAGCTCACTTCAACTCACAGATACGCAGTATTTT
TRBD1	TRBV12-3/TRBV12-4	TRBJ1-3	.	CASSLQGPKAIYF	TGTGCCAGCAGCCTACAGGGGCCTAAGGCCATATATTTT
TRBD2	TRBV4-1	TRBJ2-3	.	CASSRIDGLAGGLPSTDTQYF	TGCGCCAGCAGCCGGATAGACGGACTAGCGGGGGGCCTCCCTAGCACAGATACGCAGTATTTT
.	TRBV6-5	TRBJ1-5	.	CASSYSSNQPQHF	TGTGCCAGCAGTTACTCCTCAAATCAGCCCCAGCATTTT
.	TRBV18	TRBJ1-3	.	CASSPGSGGTGNTIYF	TGTGCCAGCTCACCGGGGTCCGGAGGGACCGGAAACACCATATATTTT
.	TRBV7-3	TRBJ2-3	.	CASRGLGTDTQYF	TGTGCCAGCAGGGGACTCGGCACAGATACGCAGTATTTT
.	TRBV5-1	TRBJ2-3	.	CASSLGARTDTQYF	TGCGCCAGCAGCTTGGGGGCGAGAACAGATACGCAGTATTTT
TRBD1	TRBV6-5	TRBJ2-2	.	CASYRGRSTGELFF	TGTGCCAGCTACAGGGGGAGGTCTACCGGGGAGCTGTTTTTT
.	TRBV24-1	TRBJ2-3	.	CATSVGTDTQYF	TGTGCCACCAGTGTCGGCACAGATACGCAGTATTTT
.	TRBV5-6	TRBJ1-3	.	CASSLVLESGNTIYF	TGTGCCAGCAGCTTGGTTCTTGAGTCTGGAAACACCATATATTTT
.	TRBV12-5	TRBJ2-7	.	CASGPDRQAGLEQYF	TGTGCTAGTGGTCCCGATCGACAGGCTGGGCTCGAGCAGTACTTC